Sequencing of this T cell receptor beta chain was carried out in a study of T-cell reconstitution after alpha-beta-depleted transplantation in children. General study points: After one year, T-cell counts and TCRbeta diversity mostly came from new T cells. Some patients' high day-60 TCRbeta diversity was attributed to recipient cells surviving conditioning. Expanded graft clones, several hundred of them, were reportedly the source of alpha-beta T cells about two months after transplant.

V lost 0 bases and J lost 0, with 5 bases in between. Germline values: CDR1 SGHRS, CDR2 YFSETQ. The CDR3 extends over 14 amino acids. Researchers prepared the TCRbeta library using unique molecular identifiers, the study reports. Using its own MiXCR run on the PCR reads, TCRdb lists one record per CDR3 protein. The sample has around 120,000 distinct CDR3 sequences, about 23% seen once. Remarks on this clonotype: No antigen is known for it.

Source: PBMCs, mostly from graft donor cells, taken 180 days after TCRalphabeta/CD19-depleted stem cell transplant. The origin of this receptor is a male patient aged 2 to 10 who had a stem cell transplant for chronic granulomatous disease, so the T cells may come from the graft donor. The rearrangement uses TRBV5-1 and TRBJ2-3; D gene ambiguous. CDR3 residues: CASSLETSTDTQYF. The DNA of the CDR3 is TGCGCCAGCAGCTTGGAAACTAGCACAGATACGCAGTATTTT.